The 23 T cell receptor beta chains below were found in one sample sequenced in a study of human T cells and chemical hapten exposure. Time point reported: patch test 1, 2 weeks after DPC sensitization. Treatment defined: therapeutic diphenylcyclopropenone sensitization with weekly scalp DPC. Whole blood that had not been fractionated was the source of extracted total RNA. TCRdb called the RACE reads again in MiXCR, with one record for every CDR3 protein. Of 39,000 or so distinct CDR3 sequences listed, 4% are singletons. The sequencing here drew on whole blood, taken in connection with sensitization to the hapten diphenylcyclopropenone (DPC). These receptors were taken from a man over 45 with alopecia areata. Some clones in this sample may be carry-over from other donors' samples.

At least ten counts were recorded for this clonotype. The chain joins TRBV29-1 to TRBJ1-1; no clear D. From germline, CDR1 is SQVTM and CDR2 ANQGSEA. The V gene lost 3 bases and the J gene lost 3 bases, with 8 bases spanning the gap. The length of the CDR3 is 12 residues. DNA for the CDR3: TGCAGCGTTGATTTCCAAGACACTGAAGCTTTCTTT. Encoded protein: CSVDFQDTEAFF.

This clonotype was seen repeatedly, ten times or more. V and J are TRBV3-1 and TRBJ2-5, with D unclear. This CDR3 spans 16 amino acids. Trimming took off 0 bases at V and 0 bases at J, with 11 bases between the two ends. Germline loops: CDR1 LGHDT, CDR2 YNNKEL (reference sequence). The chain's CDR3 is CASSQDKAEYQETQYF. In nucleotides, the CDR3 is TGTGCCAGCAGCCAAGATAAAGCTGAGTACCAAGAGACCCAGTACTTC.

This clonotype was detected many times. J is TRBJ1-5 and V is TRBV4-1; D not certain. The V gene lost 1 base and the J gene lost 1 base, with 8 bases spanning the gap. CDR1 MGHRA and CDR2 YSYEKL come from the germline V gene. CDR3 length: 15 residues. CDR3 sequence: CASSQAPISNQPQHF. CDR3 coding DNA: TGCGCCAGCAGCCAAGCCCCCATAAGCAATCAGCCCCAGCATTTT.

This clonotype showed up just a few times. The rearrangement uses TRBV18 and TRBJ2-5, with D perhaps assigned TRBD1 or TRBD2 (5 bases each). CDR3 size: 16 residues. V dropped 3 bases and J dropped 4 bases, with 18 bases sitting between them. CDR1 KGHSH and CDR2 LQKENI come from the germline V gene. The CDR3 nucleotides are TGTGCCAGCTCACCTGGGGACCGTAGAGAGAGAGAGACCCAGTACTTC. Its protein is CASSPGDRRERETQYF.

This clonotype was recorded at least ten times. This sequence joins TRBV28 and TRBJ2-7; 10 nucleotides agree with TRBD1. Germline V gene data show CDR1 as MDHEN and CDR2 as SYDVKM. The J segment lost 0 bases and the V segment lost 4 bases, leaving 21 bases of the junction unmatched. The CDR3 spans 21 residues. The CDR3 nucleotides are TGTGCCAGCAGTTCAGCGGGACTTCCGGGACAGGGGAGGGGGGGCTCCTACGAGCAGTACTTC. Its translation is CASSSAGLPGQGRGGSYEQYF.

This clonotype was detected many times. The V call is TRBV20-1, the J call TRBJ1-5; D is unclear. V lost 1 base and J lost 2, with 9 bases in between. Germline V CDR1 and CDR2: DFQATT, SNEGSKA (reference sequence). The length of the CDR3 is 14 residues. CDR3 region: CSARADHGNQPQHF. The CDR3 DNA follows: TGCAGTGCTAGAGCCGATCATGGCAATCAGCCCCAGCATTTT.

There are many counts of this clonotype. The chain carries TRBV4-3 and TRBJ2-3; 7 bases match TRBD2. Looked up from germline, CDR1 is LGHNA and CDR2 is YSLEER. The CDR3 length is 18 residues. With V trimmed by 5 bases and J by 0 bases, 14 bases remained unmatched. The CDR3 region is CASSTGLVDAVSTDTQYF. The CDR3 nucleotides are TGCGCCAGCAGCACCGGACTAGTAGACGCCGTTAGCACAGATACGCAGTATTTT.

This clonotype has at least ten counts. V usage is TRBV4-2 and J usage is TRBJ2-1, with 11 bases fitting TRBD2. Germline values: CDR1 LGHNA, CDR2 YNFKEQ. The V and J ends lost 0 bases and 4 bases, in that order; junction bases with no gene match: 8. This CDR3 region has 18 residues. CDR3 in amino acids: CASSQDNLAGGRYNEQFF. CDR3 bases: TGTGCCAGCAGCCAAGATAACTTAGCGGGAGGGCGTTACAATGAGCAGTTCTTC.

This clonotype showed up many times. This chain links TRBV6-1 with TRBJ2-4, with 8 bases lining up with TRBD2. Per the germline V gene, CDR1 is MNHNS and CDR2 is SASEGT. V shed 6 bases, J shed 0 bases, and the junction held 4 bases outside the gene matches. The CDR3 contains 15 residues. The CDR3 DNA reads TGTGCCAGCAGGCAGCGGGAGATAGCCAAAAACATTCAGTACTTC. Its protein product is CASRQREIAKNIQYF.

This clonotype was counted only a few times. The CDR3 here is CASSFRGAQNIQYF. DNA for the CDR3: TGTGCCAGCAGTTTCCGGGGGGCGCAAAACATTCAGTACTTC. This chain joins TRBV28 and TRBJ2-4; TRBD2 might be the D (7 bases). CDR3 length: 14 amino acids. Trimming shortened V by 3 bases and J by 5 bases, and 11 bases separated the two germline ends. Germline loops: CDR1 MDHEN, CDR2 SYDVKM.

This clonotype showed up many times. The chain has TRBV11-3 and TRBJ2-1; 9 nucleotides agree with TRBD1. J gave up 7 bases and V 5 bases, and 9 bases lay outside the gene matches. CDR1 and CDR2 from the germline V gene are SGHNT and YENEEA. This CDR3 region has 15 residues. The CDR3 spells CASSETGGFRNEQFF. DNA for the CDR3: TGTGCCAGCAGCGAGACAGGGGGATTTAGGAATGAGCAGTTCTTC. The full variable domain, completed using reference TRBV11-3 and TRBJ2-1, is EAGVVQSPRYKIIEKKQPVAFWCNPISGHNTLYWYLQNLGQGPELLIRYENEEAVDDSQLPKDRFSAERLKGVDSTLKIQPAELGDSAVYLCASSETGGFRNEQFFGPGTRLTVL.

This clonotype came up many times. This chain links TRBV29-1 with TRBJ2-3; 8 bases match TRBD2. The CDR3 spans 14 residues. Unmatched junction bases numbered 3, after V lost 4 bases and J lost 0 bases. From germline, CDR1 is SQVTM and CDR2 ANQGSEA. The CDR3 DNA is TGCAGCGTTGTCACTAGCGGCAGCACAGATACGCAGTATTTT. Encoded protein: CSVVTSGSTDTQYF.

Ten or more counts support this clonotype. V usage is TRBV6-1 and J usage is TRBJ2-1, with D unresolved. V was shortened by 10 bases and J by 7 bases, with 14 bases between the two germline ends. Germline assignment: CDR1 MNHNS and CDR2 SASEGT. This CDR3 comprises 12 residues. In nucleotides, the CDR3 is TGTGCCACCGATTCTTTCGGAAATGAGCAGTTCTTC. This gives the protein CATDSFGNEQFF.

This clonotype was counted many times. This chain connects TRBV21-1 to TRBJ2-7; the table gives TRBD1 as D, unverified against the DNA. TRBV21-1 is a pseudogene locus. CDR3 length: 13 residues. Here the CDR3 reads CASSKGQNYEQYF. The CDR3 DNA follows: TGTGCCAGCAGCAAGGGACAGAACTACGAGCAGTACTTC.

This clonotype occurred many times. The J gene is TRBJ2-3, the V gene TRBV13; D is unresolved. CDR1 is PRHDT, CDR2 FYEKMQ, per germline (reference sequence). V was pared by 5 bases and J by 2 bases, with 8 bases between. This CDR3 is built from 13 residues. As DNA, the CDR3 is TGTGCCAGCAGCCCGAGCCCCACAGATACGCAGTATTTT. This translates into CASSPSPTDTQYF.

This chain connects TRBV7-2 to TRBJ2-7; tentatively, D is TRBD2 (6 bases). Deletions cut 6 bases from V and 3 bases from J, with 12 bases between. The germline V gene has CDR1 SGHTA and CDR2 FQGNSA. CDR3 length: 13 residues. The DNA of the CDR3 is TGTGCCAGCAGTCGGGACTGGAACTACGAGCAGTACTTC. This codes for CASSRDWNYEQYF. Using reference TRBV7-2 and TRBJ2-7 for the parts outside the CDR3, the full variable domain is GAGVSQSPSNKVTEKGKDVELRCDPISGHTALYWYRQSLGQGLEFLIYFQGNSAPDKSGLPSDRFSAERTGGSVSTLTIQRTQQEDSAVYLCASSRDWNYEQYFGPGTRLTVT.

This clonotype occurred a few times. This chain connects TRBV7-2 to TRBJ1-1; D is unclear. CDR1 is SGHTA and CDR2 is FQGNSA in the germline V gene. Trimming shortened V by 0 bases and J by 0 bases, and 8 bases separated the two germline ends. The CDR3 length is 15 residues. The CDR3 is CASSLAGMMNTEAFF. CDR3 sequence (DNA): TGTGCCAGCAGCTTAGCGGGGATGATGAACACTGAAGCTTTCTTT.

The J gene is TRBJ1-2, the V gene TRBV5-1, with D unclear. V was shortened by 0 bases and J by 0 bases, with 9 bases between the two germline ends. Per the germline V gene, CDR1 is SGHRS and CDR2 is YFSETQ. The CDR3 has 15 amino acids. The CDR3 region has the DNA TGCGCCAGCAGCTTGGAGTCAGGAGCTAACTATGGCTACACCTTC. Translated: CASSLESGANYGYTF.

This clonotype was observed at least ten times. This CDR3 is CATSDPQGAGAATQYF. Here the CDR3 DNA reads TGTGCCACCAGTGATCCCCAGGGGGCAGGGGCTGCGACCCAGTACTTC. The J gene is TRBJ2-5, the V gene TRBV24-1; 8 positions match TRBD1. Germline values: CDR1 KGHDR, CDR2 SFDVKD. The CDR3 is 16 amino acids. With V trimmed by 3 bases and J by 7 bases, 12 bases remained unmatched.

This clonotype was detected ten times or more. V is TRBV4-2 and J is TRBJ1-1; D remains ambiguous. Per the germline V gene, CDR1 is LGHNA and CDR2 is YNFKEQ. V lost 0 bases and J lost 1, with 6 bases in between. CDR3 length: 14 residues. CDR3 coding DNA: TGTGCCAGCAGCCAAGATCCGGAGAACACTGAAGCTTTCTTT. It specifies CASSQDPENTEAFF.

This clonotype came up many times. The chain uses TRBV12-3 or TRBV12-4 and TRBJ2-4; 9 bases fit TRBD2. The CDR3 length is 14 residues. Trimming cost V 5 bases and J 9 bases; bases outside gene matches: 8. The CDR3 reads CASSPAGGQVIQYF. The CDR3 region has the DNA TGTGCCAGCAGTCCCGCGGGGGGGCAGGTCATTCAGTACTTC.

This clonotype appeared many times. The chain couples TRBV10-3 to TRBJ2-1; 11 nucleotides align to TRBD1. Trimming at V came to 4 bases and at J to 7 bases, leaving 3 bases not matched to a gene. The CDR3 length is 14 residues. Germline lookup yields CDR1 ENHRY and CDR2 SYGVKD. This CDR3 is CAISGGQGVNEQFF. The CDR3 DNA reads as TGTGCCATCAGTGGGGGACAGGGGGTAAATGAGCAGTTCTTC.

This clonotype was detected ten times or more. The chain has TRBV7-6 and TRBJ1-3; no reliable D call. Trimming shortened V by 1 base and J by 0 bases, and 10 bases separated the two germline ends. The CDR3 has 16 residues. Germline V lookup: CDR1 SGHVS, CDR2 FNYEAQ. This CDR3 reads CASSLVGRHSGNTIYF. The DNA of the CDR3 is TGTGCCAGCAGCTTAGTAGGCAGACACTCTGGAAACACCATATATTTT.